These 18 T cell receptor beta chains were sequenced from one sample in a study of T-cell reconstitution after alpha-beta-depleted transplantation in children. The library targeted TCRbeta and was prepared with unique molecular identifiers. TCRdb reanalysed the PCR reads using MiXCR and keeps one entry per CDR3 protein. The sample consists of fewer than 500,000 distinct CDR3 sequences, 43% of them appearing once. The source material was PBMCs, sampled before TCRalphabeta/CD19-depleted stem cell transplant. Receptors originate from a girl aged 2 to 10 with aplastic anemia, due to receive a stem cell transplant.

This chain connects TRBV29-1 to TRBJ2-3, with a weak D call TRBD1 (6 bases). Per the germline V gene, CDR1 is SQVTM and CDR2 is ANQGSEA. The germline V and J ends were trimmed by 6 bases and 5 bases, with 12 bases remaining between them. The CDR3 extends over 12 amino acids. CDR3 sequence reads: CSVTLGGDTQYF. CDR3 DNA: TGCAGCGTAACATTAGGGGGAGATACGCAGTATTTT.

The chain has TRBV18 and TRBJ2-7, with unresolved D. Germline V gene data show CDR1 as KGHSH and CDR2 as LQKENI. The CDR3 sequence is 12 residues long. Trimming removed 3 bases from V and 6 bases from J, with 9 bases in between. The DNA of the CDR3 is TGTGCCAGCTCACCTCGACAAACCGAGCAGTACTTC. Protein: CASSPRQTEQYF.

V is TRBV6-1 and J is TRBJ2-1, with 13 positions matching TRBD2. Unmatched junction bases numbered 10, after V lost 2 bases and J lost 9 bases. CDR1 is MNHNS and CDR2 is SASEGT in the germline V gene. CDR3 size: 17 residues. The CDR3 coding sequence is TGTGCCAGCAGTGAAATCGAGACTAGCGGGGGGACCAGTGAGCAGTTCTTC. Its protein product is CASSEIETSGGTSEQFF.

V gene TRBV4-1 combines with J gene TRBJ1-5, with D tentatively TRBD1 (6 bases). The CDR3 is 17 residues long. The germline V and J ends were trimmed by 2 bases and 7 bases, with 21 bases remaining between them. Germline V gene sequence: CDR1 MGHRA, CDR2 YSYEKL. Written as DNA, the CDR3 is TGCGCCAGCAGCCAATTTAGGGACACCACGGGCGTGCAGCCCCAGCATTTT. Protein sequence: CASSQFRDTTGVQPQHF.

The chain has TRBV11-2 and TRBJ2-3; the match to TRBD2 covers 9 bases. There are 16 residues in the CDR3. J was trimmed by 0 bases and V by 5 bases; bases with no gene match: 6. Germline CDR1 and CDR2: SGHAT and FQNNGV. CDR3 region: CASSRIAGASTDTQYF. The CDR3 nucleotides are TGTGCCAGCAGCCGTATAGCGGGGGCCAGCACAGATACGCAGTATTTT. Variable domain in full (rest from reference TRBV11-2 and TRBJ2-3): EAGVAQSPRYKIIEKRQSVAFWCNPISGHATLYWYQQILGQGPKLLIQFQNNGVVDDSQLPKDRFSAERLKGVDSTLKIQPAKLEDSAVYLCASSRIAGASTDTQYFGPGTRLTVL.

This clonotype appeared a single time. The chain carries TRBV20-1 and TRBJ2-5; TRBD2 is a possible D gene (5 bases). This CDR3 comprises 14 residues. The germline V gene has CDR1 DFQATT and CDR2 SNEGSKA (reference sequence). V was shortened by 0 bases and J by 0 bases, with 8 bases between the two germline ends. In nucleotides, the CDR3 is TGCAGTGCTAGAGACCGGACTTACCAAGAGACCCAGTACTTC. The encoded protein is CSARDRTYQETQYF.

The rearrangement uses TRBV6-1 and TRBJ2-7; D possibly corresponds to TRBD1 (5 bases). Germline CDR1 is MNHNS and CDR2 is SASEGT. Trimming took off 7 bases at V and 2 bases at J, with 12 bases between the two ends. The CDR3 totals 13 residues. As DNA, the CDR3 is TGTGCCAGCATCGACAGCCTCACCTACGAGCAGTACTTC. This sequence encodes CASIDSLTYEQYF.

The gene calls are TRBV7-9 and TRBJ2-7; no firm D call. Per germline, CDR1 SEHNR and CDR2 FQNEAQ (reference sequence). The CDR3 is 12 amino acids. The V end lost 1 base, the J end lost 6 bases, and 7 bases lay between the germline ends. The CDR3 sequence is CASSLDLSEQYF. CDR3 coding DNA: TGTGCCAGCAGCTTAGATCTCTCCGAGCAGTACTTC.

This clonotype is a singleton in its sample. The chain combines TRBV28 with TRBJ2-7; 7 positions agree with TRBD2. Losses at the gene ends were 3 bases for V and 0 bases for J; bases not matched to a gene: 8. This CDR3 region has 16 residues. The germline CDR1 and CDR2 sequences are MDHEN and SYDVKM. CDR3 DNA sequence: TGTGCCAGCAGTTTTAACGGGAGGCCGAGCTCCTACGAGCAGTACTTC. It translates to CASSFNGRPSSYEQYF.

The chain recombines TRBV28 with TRBJ2-3, with a possible D match to TRBD2 (5 bases). The CDR3 length is 16 residues. V lost 5 bases, J lost 7 bases, and 22 bases lay in between. Germline lookup yields CDR1 MDHEN and CDR2 SYDVKM. The CDR3 DNA reads as TGTGCCAGCAGTCCCTCGGGATGGGGTCGGGCATATACGCAGTATTTT. It is translated as CASSPSGWGRAYTQYF.

With regard to this clonotype: A much more abundant neighbour one base away suggests this may be a read error. The chain employs TRBV7-9 and TRBJ2-2; D is uncertain. Germline V gives CDR1 SEHNR, CDR2 FQNEAQ (reference sequence). The CDR3 has 15 residues. Trimming cost V 5 bases and J 6 bases, with 16 bases left between them. CDR3 protein: CASSTSSDVSGELFF. The CDR3, as DNA: TGTGCCAGCAGCACTTCCTCGGACGTATCCGGGGAGCTGTTTTTT. The complete variable domain, with remaining parts taken from reference TRBV7-9 and TRBJ2-2, reads DTGVSQNPRHKITKRGQNVTFRCDPISEHNRLYWYRQTLGQGPEFLTYFQNEAQLEKSRLLSDRFSAERPKGSFSTLEIQRTEQGDSAMYLCASSTSSDVSGELFFGEGSRLTVL.

This rearrangement joins TRBV6-1 to TRBJ2-7, with 10 bases that match TRBD1. V lost 5 bases, J lost 3 bases, and 7 bases stayed unmatched. The CDR3 contains 15 residues. Germline loops: CDR1 MNHNS, CDR2 SASEGT. CDR3 nucleotides: TGTGCCAGCAGTCCCGGGACAGGGGTTCACTACGAGCAGTACTTC. This gives the protein CASSPGTGVHYEQYF.

This clonotype was observed once. A read error may be the cause here, since a much bigger clone is one base away. V gene TRBV4-1 combines with J gene TRBJ1-1, with D uncertain. CDR3 size: 14 residues. CDR1 is MGHRA and CDR2 is YSYEKL in the germline V gene. Deletions cut 0 bases from V and 1 base from J, with 6 bases between. The CDR3 here is CASSQEWGNTEAFF. In DNA, the CDR3 is TGCGCCAGCAGCCAAGAATGGGGGAACACTGAAGCTTTCTTT.

This sequence joins TRBV4-1 and TRBJ1-2, with 9 bases that match TRBD1. V lost 4 bases to trimming and J lost 0 bases; unmatched junction nucleotides: 9. In germline, CDR1 is MGHRA, CDR2 YSYEKL. The CDR3 runs to 17 residues. CDR3 sequence: CASSPTGGLLTNYGYTF. CDR3 bases: TGCGCCAGCAGCCCTACAGGGGGCCTTTTAACTAACTATGGCTACACCTTC.

The chain employs TRBV20-1 and TRBJ2-7; 8 nucleotides line up with TRBD2. The CDR3 has 12 amino acids. The trim removed 7 bases at V and 1 base at J, leaving 3 bases unmatched. Germline assignment: CDR1 DFQATT and CDR2 SNEGSKA (reference sequence). The CDR3 loop is CSVGGGSYEQYF. CDR3 bases: TGCAGTGTCGGCGGGGGGTCCTACGAGCAGTACTTC.

This clonotype was recorded many times. The CDR3, as DNA: TGTGCCAGCAGTTACTCGATTCCTAGCGGGGGCGGATCTGGGGCCAACGTCCTGACTTTC. The encoded protein is CASSYSIPSGGGSGANVLTF. This sequence joins TRBV6-2 or TRBV6-3 and TRBJ2-6, with 10 bases lining up with TRBD2. V lost 0 bases, J lost 1 base, and 9 bases stayed unmatched. The V gene's germline CDR1 is MNHEY and CDR2 SVGEGT. This CDR3 comprises 20 residues.

There are a few counts of this clonotype. V gene TRBV4-1 combines with J gene TRBJ2-1; 13 positions match TRBD2. Germline CDR1 MGHRA, CDR2 YSYEKL. The CDR3 is made up of 16 amino acids. V trimming: 3 bases; J trimming: 3 bases; junction bases outside the gene matches: 2. CDR3: CASSHRTSGSYNEQFF. CDR3 bases: TGCGCCAGCAGCCACCGGACTAGCGGGAGCTACAATGAGCAGTTCTTC.

The chain is built from TRBV6-5 and TRBJ2-1, with D possibly matching TRBD2 (6 bases). This CDR3 has 14 residues. The V and J ends lost 2 bases and 9 bases respectively, with 14 bases between them. The germline V gene has CDR1 MNHEY and CDR2 SVGAGI. CDR3 loop: CASSYDRGNSEQFF. CDR3 nucleotides: TGTGCCAGCAGTTACGATCGCGGGAATAGTGAGCAGTTCTTC.